The 20 T cell receptor beta chains below all came from one sample that was sequenced in a study of blood T cell repertoires in COVID-19. Measured with immunoSEQ multiplex PCR; TCRdb has only the in-frame clones, and not every one. The sample holds 60,000 to 90,000 clones, 90% seen once. The sequenced material came from peripheral blood. Receptors originate from a woman at least 80 years old with acute or convalescent COVID-19.

This clone came up once. V is TRBV27 and J is TRBJ2-5; D might be TRBD1 (5 bases). Germline V gives CDR1 MNHEY, CDR2 SMNVEV (reference sequence). There are 14 residues in the CDR3. Trimming pared 2 bases from V and 5 bases from J, leaving 12 bases between. The CDR3 DNA reads as TGTGCCAGCAGTTTAGGCCAGGGCGTGGAGACCCAGTACTTC. The encoded protein is CASSLGQGVETQYF.

V usage is TRBV6-5 and J usage is TRBJ2-5; no reliable D call. Germline values: CDR1 MNHEY, CDR2 SVGAGI. Trimming took off 4 bases at V and 5 bases at J, with 14 bases between the two ends. The CDR3 totals 14 residues. The CDR3 DNA sequence: TGTGCCAGCAGTTTCAGGTTGGGTAGGGAGACCCAGTACTTC. Protein product: CASSFRLGRETQYF.

This rearrangement joins TRBV11-3 to TRBJ2-1; 11 nucleotides agree with TRBD2. CDR1 SGHNT and CDR2 YENEEA come from the germline V gene. The CDR3 is 15 residues long. With V trimmed by 5 bases and J by 2 bases, 2 bases remained unmatched. The CDR3 region has the DNA TGTGCCAGCAGCCATAGCGGGGGGGCCTACAATGAGCAGTTCTTC. It translates to CASSHSGGAYNEQFF.

The chain combines TRBV5-6 with TRBJ2-5, with a tentative D call TRBD2 (6 bases). Germline loops: CDR1 SGHDT, CDR2 YYEEEE. V was clipped by 4 bases and J by 6 bases, with 13 bases between them. This CDR3 has 13 amino acids. CDR3 protein: CASSNSGGKTQYF. CDR3 nucleotides: TGTGCCAGCAGCAATAGTGGGGGGAAGACCCAGTACTTC.

This clone was detected only once. This chain connects TRBV7-8 to TRBJ2-5; D is uncertain. Germline loops: CDR1 SGHVS, CDR2 FQNEAQ. The CDR3 consists of 11 residues. V was trimmed by 2 bases and J by 4 bases, leaving 2 bases between them. This CDR3 reads CASSLLETQYF. DNA of the CDR3: TGTGCCAGCAGCTTACTAGAGACCCAGTACTTC.

The sample holds one count of this clone. CDR3 in DNA: TGTGCCACCTCTCGAGGGGGAGTCTACACCTTC. This gives the protein CATSRGGVYTF. This chain links TRBV19 with TRBJ1-2, with D possibly TRBD1 on 6 matching bases. Trimming pared 10 bases from V and 10 bases from J, leaving 16 bases between. This CDR3 is 11 amino acids long. The germline V gene encodes CDR1 LNHDA and CDR2 SQIVND (reference sequence).

The chain links TRBV6-5 to TRBJ2-7; maybe TRBD2 (5 bases). V was shortened by 6 bases and J by 1 base, with 13 bases between the two germline ends. This CDR3 spans 14 amino acids. Germline lookup yields CDR1 MNHEY and CDR2 SVGAGI. CDR3 protein: CASRKGEGSYEQYF. DNA of the CDR3: TGTGCCAGCAGGAAAGGAGAGGGTTCCTACGAGCAGTACTTC.

J is TRBJ1-5 and V is TRBV5-1; 10 nucleotides agree with TRBD1. The V gene end was trimmed by 0 bases and the J gene end by 6 bases; junction bases not matched to a gene: 3. Germline V lookup: CDR1 SGHRS, CDR2 YFSETQ. This CDR3 is 15 amino acids long. The CDR3 spells CASSLAGQGGQPQHF. The CDR3 region has the DNA TGCGCCAGCAGCTTGGCCGGACAGGGGGGTCAGCCCCAGCATTTT.

The chain links TRBV7-6 to TRBJ2-5, with 13 bases aligning to TRBD2. With V trimmed by 5 bases and J by 6 bases, 12 bases remained unmatched. This CDR3 spans 17 amino acids. Germline values: CDR1 SGHVS, CDR2 FNYEAQ. The CDR3 DNA reads TGTGCCAGCAGCGGGCGGACTAGCGGGAGTTTGGTAAAGACCCAGTACTTC. Residues: CASSGRTSGSLVKTQYF.

The V call is TRBV5-4, the J call TRBJ2-1, with 7 bases that match TRBD2. CDR3 size: 16 residues. Germline V CDR1 and CDR2: SGHNT, YYREEE (reference sequence). J lost 7 bases, V lost 0 bases, and 10 bases had no gene match. This CDR3 is CASSLAGAGDGNEQFF. Here the CDR3 DNA reads TGTGCCAGCAGCTTGGCCGGGGCGGGAGACGGGAATGAGCAGTTCTTC.

This chain links TRBV5-1 with TRBJ2-7; no reliable D call. Germline V gene data show CDR1 as SGHRS and CDR2 as YFSETQ. The CDR3 is 15 residues long. The germline V and J ends were trimmed by 2 bases and 2 bases, with 14 bases remaining between them. The CDR3 protein is CASSFNPGSAYEQYF. CDR3 coding DNA: TGCGCCAGCAGCTTTAATCCAGGATCGGCCTACGAGCAGTACTTC.

The rearrangement links TRBV19 to TRBJ1-1; D uncertain. The V gene lost 1 base and the J gene lost 0 bases, with 6 bases spanning the gap. This CDR3 spans 14 amino acids. Germline V lookup: CDR1 LNHDA, CDR2 SQIVND (reference sequence). CDR3 region: CASSIAKMNTEAFF. Written as DNA, the CDR3 is TGTGCCAGTAGTATAGCTAAGATGAACACTGAAGCTTTCTTT. The full variable domain, its missing parts supplied by reference TRBV19 and TRBJ1-1, is DGGITQSPKYLFRKEGQNVTLSCEQNLNHDAMYWYRQDPGQGLRLIYYSQIVNDFQKGDIAEGYSVSREKKESFPLTVTSAQKNPTAFYLCASSIAKMNTEAFFGQGTRLTVV.

This rearrangement joins TRBV27 to TRBJ2-4; 8 bases agree with TRBD1. The germline CDR1 and CDR2 sequences are MNHEY and SMNVEV (reference sequence). V was pared by 4 bases and J by 8 bases, with 7 bases of the junction left unmatched. The CDR3 extends over 14 amino acids. Written as DNA, the CDR3 is TGTGCCAGCAGTTCGGGACAGGTCTCTGACATTCAGTACTTC. Translated: CASSSGQVSDIQYF.

The chain is built from TRBV19 and TRBJ2-2, with unresolved D. Germline CDR1 reads LNHDA; CDR2 reads SQIVND (reference sequence). Trimming took off 5 bases at V and 0 bases at J, with 4 bases between the two ends. The CDR3 is made up of 13 amino acids. CDR3 sequence (DNA): TGTGCCAGTAGTCAGACGAACACCGGGGAGCTGTTTTTT. Protein sequence: CASSQTNTGELFF.

This chain uses TRBV3-1 (or the pseudogene TRBV3-2) with TRBJ2-2, with D perhaps TRBD1 (6 bases). CDR3 length: 15 amino acids. Between the trimmed V and J ends, which lost 7 bases and 4 bases, there was a span of 16 bases. The V gene's germline CDR1 is LGHDT and CDR2 YNNKEL (reference sequence). Written as DNA, the CDR3 is TGTGCCAGCAAGTCCTGGGACACTTCCACCGGGGAGCTGTTTTTT. Amino acids: CASKSWDTSTGELFF.

The chain uses TRBV5-4 and TRBJ1-1, with a weak D call TRBD1 (6 bases). The CDR3 contains 14 residues. In germline, CDR1 is SGHNT, CDR2 YYREEE (reference sequence). V was pared by 4 bases and J by 3 bases, with 13 bases between. The CDR3: CASSIQGRDTEAFF. CDR3 DNA sequence: TGTGCCAGCAGCATACAGGGAAGGGACACTGAAGCTTTCTTT.

The chain combines TRBV3-1 (or the pseudogene TRBV3-2) with TRBJ2-1, with 10 bases matching TRBD2. The V gene's germline CDR1 is LGHDT and CDR2 YNNKEL (reference sequence). J lost 6 bases, V lost 1 base, and 15 bases had no gene match. CDR3 length: 19 amino acids. CDR3 nucleotide sequence: TGTGCCAGCAGCCAAGTGCGAGGGGGCAGCGGGAGGGGCGGCAATGAGCAGTTCTTC. Protein product: CASSQVRGGSGRGGNEQFF.

This clone occurred a few times. CDR3 residues: CASRDRGSDEQFF. The CDR3 DNA sequence: TGTGCCAGCAGGGACAGGGGAAGCGATGAGCAGTTCTTC. The chain has TRBV21-1 and TRBJ2-1; the table's D gene call, TRBD1, was not cross checked with the DNA. TRBV21-1 corresponds to a pseudogene. The CDR3 spans 13 residues.

The V gene is TRBV5-1, the J gene TRBJ1-2; 9 positions match TRBD1. Germline V CDR1 and CDR2: SGHRS, YFSETQ. This CDR3 comprises 13 residues. Germline trimming cut 5 bases from V and 8 bases from J; bases unmatched to any gene: 7. The CDR3 DNA reads TGCGCCAGCAGTTTAGGACAGGGGAAAGGCTACACCTTC. Its protein product is CASSLGQGKGYTF.

This rearrangement joins TRBV27 to TRBJ1-2; 10 bases align to TRBD1. Trimming cost V 6 bases and J 5 bases; bases outside gene matches: 3. The V gene's germline CDR1 is MNHEY and CDR2 SMNVEV (reference sequence). CDR3 length equals 13 residues. The CDR3 DNA sequence: TGTGCCAGCAGCAAGGGACAGGGGTATGGCTACACCTTC. Amino acids: CASSKGQGYGYTF.